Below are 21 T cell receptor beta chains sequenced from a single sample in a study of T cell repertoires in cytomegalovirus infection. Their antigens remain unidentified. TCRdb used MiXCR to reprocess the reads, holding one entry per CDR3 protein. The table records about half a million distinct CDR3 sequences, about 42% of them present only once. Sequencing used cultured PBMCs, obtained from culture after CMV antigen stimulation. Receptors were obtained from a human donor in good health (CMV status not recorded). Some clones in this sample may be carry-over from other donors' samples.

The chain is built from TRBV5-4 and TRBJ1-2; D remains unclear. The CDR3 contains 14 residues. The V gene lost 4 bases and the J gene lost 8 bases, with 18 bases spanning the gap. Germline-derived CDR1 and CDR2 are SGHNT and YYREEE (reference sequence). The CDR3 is CASSPVEGSDGYTF. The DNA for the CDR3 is TGTGCCAGCAGCCCAGTAGAAGGAAGTGACGGCTACACCTTC.

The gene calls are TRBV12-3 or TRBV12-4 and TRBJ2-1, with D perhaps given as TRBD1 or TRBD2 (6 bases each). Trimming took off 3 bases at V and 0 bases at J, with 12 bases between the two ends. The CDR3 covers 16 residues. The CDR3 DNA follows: TGTGCCAGCAGTTTTGGGGGGCCGGGCTCCTACAATGAGCAGTTCTTC. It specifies CASSFGGPGSYNEQFF.

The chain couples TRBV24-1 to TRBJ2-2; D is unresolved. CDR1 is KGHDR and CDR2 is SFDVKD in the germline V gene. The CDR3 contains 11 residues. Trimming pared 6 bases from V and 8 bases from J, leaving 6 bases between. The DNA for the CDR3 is TGTGCCACCAGTTATCTTGGGGAGCTGTTTTTT. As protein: CATSYLGELFF.

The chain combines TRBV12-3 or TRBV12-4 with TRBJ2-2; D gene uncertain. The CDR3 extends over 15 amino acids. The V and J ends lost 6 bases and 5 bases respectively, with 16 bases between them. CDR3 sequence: CASRVSSRWTGELFF. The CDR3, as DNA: TGTGCCAGCAGGGTTAGCTCCCGATGGACCGGGGAGCTGTTTTTT.

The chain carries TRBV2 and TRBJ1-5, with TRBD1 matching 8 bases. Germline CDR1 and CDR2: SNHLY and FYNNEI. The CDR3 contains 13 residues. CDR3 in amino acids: CATGTGSNQPQHF. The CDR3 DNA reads TGTGCTACCGGGACAGGAAGCAATCAGCCCCAGCATTTT.

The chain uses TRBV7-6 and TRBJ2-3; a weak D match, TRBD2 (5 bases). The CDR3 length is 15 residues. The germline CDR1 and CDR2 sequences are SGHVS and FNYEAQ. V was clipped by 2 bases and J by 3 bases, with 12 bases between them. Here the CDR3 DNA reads TGTGCCAGCAGCTTATTGCTAGCTTGGACAGATACGCAGTATTTT. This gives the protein CASSLLLAWTDTQYF.

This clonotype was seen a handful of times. The CDR3 nucleotides are TGTGCCAGCAGTATCCCCCCCCTAGTGGCCTTGGGGGATACGCAGTATTTT. It translates to CASSIPPLVALGDTQYF. The chain is built from TRBV7-9 and TRBJ2-3; D unclear. From germline, CDR1 is SEHNR and CDR2 FQNEAQ (reference sequence). CDR3 length equals 17 residues. V gave up 6 bases and J gave up 6 bases, with 25 bases separating them.

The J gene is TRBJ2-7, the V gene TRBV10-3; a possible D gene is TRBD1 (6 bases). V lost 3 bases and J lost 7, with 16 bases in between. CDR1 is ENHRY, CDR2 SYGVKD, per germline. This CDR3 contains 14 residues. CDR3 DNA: TGTGCCATCAGTGATGACAGGTCTACGAATGAGCAGTACTTC. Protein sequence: CAISDDRSTNEQYF.

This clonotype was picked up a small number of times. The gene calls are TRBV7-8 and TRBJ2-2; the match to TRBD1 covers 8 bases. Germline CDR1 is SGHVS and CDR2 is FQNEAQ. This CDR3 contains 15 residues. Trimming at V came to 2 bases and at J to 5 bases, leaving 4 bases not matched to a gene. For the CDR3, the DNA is TGTGCCAGCAGCTTATCTGGACAGGGTACCGGGGAGCTGTTTTTT. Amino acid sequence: CASSLSGQGTGELFF.

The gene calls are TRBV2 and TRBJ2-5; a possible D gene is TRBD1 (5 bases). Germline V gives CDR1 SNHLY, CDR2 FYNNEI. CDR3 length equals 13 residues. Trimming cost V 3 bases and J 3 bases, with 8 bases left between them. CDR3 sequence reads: CASSETTEETQYF. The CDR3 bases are TGTGCCAGCAGTGAGACGACAGAAGAGACCCAGTACTTC.

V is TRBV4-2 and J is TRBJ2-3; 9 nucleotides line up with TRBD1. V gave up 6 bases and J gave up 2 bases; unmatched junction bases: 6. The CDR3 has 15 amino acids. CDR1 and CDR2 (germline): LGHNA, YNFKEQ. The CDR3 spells CASSFGDRDTDTQYF. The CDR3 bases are TGTGCCAGCAGTTTCGGGGACAGGGACACAGATACGCAGTATTTT.

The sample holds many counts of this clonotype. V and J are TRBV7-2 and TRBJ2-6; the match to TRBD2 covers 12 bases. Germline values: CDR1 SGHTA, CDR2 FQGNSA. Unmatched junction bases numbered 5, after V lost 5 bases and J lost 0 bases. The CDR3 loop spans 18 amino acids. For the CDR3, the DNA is TGTGCCAGCAGCCGAGGACTAGCGGGAAGCTCTGGGGCCAACGTCCTGACTTTC. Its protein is CASSRGLAGSSGANVLTF.

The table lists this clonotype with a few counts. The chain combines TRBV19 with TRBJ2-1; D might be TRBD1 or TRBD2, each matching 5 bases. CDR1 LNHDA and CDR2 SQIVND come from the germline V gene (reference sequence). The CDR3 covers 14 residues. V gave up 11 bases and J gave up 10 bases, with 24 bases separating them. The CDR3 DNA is TGTGCCGCGGCTCCGGGGCTTGCCCTGGGGGAGCAGTTCTTC. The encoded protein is CAAAPGLALGEQFF.

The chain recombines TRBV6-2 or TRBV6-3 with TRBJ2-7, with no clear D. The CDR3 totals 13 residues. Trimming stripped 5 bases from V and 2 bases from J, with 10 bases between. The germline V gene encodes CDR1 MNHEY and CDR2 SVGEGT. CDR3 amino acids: CASSPDTTYEQYF. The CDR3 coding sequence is TGTGCCAGCAGTCCCGACACCACCTACGAGCAGTACTTC.

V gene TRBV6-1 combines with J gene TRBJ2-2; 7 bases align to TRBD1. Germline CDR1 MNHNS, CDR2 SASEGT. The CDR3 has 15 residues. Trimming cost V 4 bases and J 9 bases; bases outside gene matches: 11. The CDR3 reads CASSAVEGAIRELFF. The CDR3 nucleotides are TGTGCCAGCAGTGCTGTCGAGGGGGCCATCCGGGAGCTGTTTTTT.

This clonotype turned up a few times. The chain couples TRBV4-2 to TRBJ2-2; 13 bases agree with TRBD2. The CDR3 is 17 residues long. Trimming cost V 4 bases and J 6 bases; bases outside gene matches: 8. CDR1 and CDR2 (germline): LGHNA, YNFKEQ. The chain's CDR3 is CASSLILAGGPAGELFF. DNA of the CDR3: TGTGCCAGCAGCCTTATACTAGCGGGGGGGCCCGCCGGGGAGCTGTTTTTT.

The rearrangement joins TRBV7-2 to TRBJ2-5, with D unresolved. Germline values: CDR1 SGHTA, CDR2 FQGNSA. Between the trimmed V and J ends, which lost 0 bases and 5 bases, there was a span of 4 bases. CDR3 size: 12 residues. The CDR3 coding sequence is TGTGCCAGCAGCTTAGCTTGGGAGACCCAGTACTTC. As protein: CASSLAWETQYF. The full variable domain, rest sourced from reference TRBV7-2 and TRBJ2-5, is GAGVSQSPSNKVTEKGKDVELRCDPISGHTALYWYRQSLGQGLEFLIYFQGNSAPDKSGLPSDRFSAERTGGSVSTLTIQRTQQEDSAVYLCASSLAWETQYFGPGTRLLVL.

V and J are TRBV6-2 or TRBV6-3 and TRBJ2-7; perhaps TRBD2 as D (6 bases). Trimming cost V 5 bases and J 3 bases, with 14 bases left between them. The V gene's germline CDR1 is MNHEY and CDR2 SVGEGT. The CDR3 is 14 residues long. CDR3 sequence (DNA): TGTGCCAGCAGTGAAATCGGGACTGGCTACGAGCAGTACTTC. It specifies CASSEIGTGYEQYF.

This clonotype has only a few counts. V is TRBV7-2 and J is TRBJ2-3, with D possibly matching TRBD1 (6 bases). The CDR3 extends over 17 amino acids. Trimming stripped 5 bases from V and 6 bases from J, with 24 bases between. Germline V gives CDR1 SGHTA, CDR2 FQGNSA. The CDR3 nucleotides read TGTGCCAGCAGCCCCACGACAGGAGCCCTAGGGTCGGATACGCAGTATTTT. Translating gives CASSPTTGALGSDTQYF. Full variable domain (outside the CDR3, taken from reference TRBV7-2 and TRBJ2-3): GAGVSQSPSNKVTEKGKDVELRCDPISGHTALYWYRQSLGQGLEFLIYFQGNSAPDKSGLPSDRFSAERTGGSVSTLTIQRTQQEDSAVYLCASSPTTGALGSDTQYFGPGTRLTVL.

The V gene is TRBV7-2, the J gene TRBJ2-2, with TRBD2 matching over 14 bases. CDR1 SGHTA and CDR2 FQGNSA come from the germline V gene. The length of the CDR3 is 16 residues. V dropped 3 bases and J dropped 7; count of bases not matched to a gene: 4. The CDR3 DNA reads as TGTGCCAGCAGCTTGACTAGCGGGGGGGTGTACGGGGAGCTGTTTTTT. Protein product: CASSLTSGGVYGELFF.

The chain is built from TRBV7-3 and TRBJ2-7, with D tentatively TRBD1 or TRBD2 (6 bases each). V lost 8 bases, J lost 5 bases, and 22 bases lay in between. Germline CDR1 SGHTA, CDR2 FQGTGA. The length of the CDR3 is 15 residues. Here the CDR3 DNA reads TGTGCCAGCTCCCCGAGGGGGGCTGCCGGGGACGAGCAGTACTTC. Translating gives CASSPRGAAGDEQYF.